Following are 14 T cell receptor beta chains from one sample sequenced in a study of control samples from healthy donors and cancer patients. This table comes from immunoSEQ multiplex PCR, and its TCRdb copy is limited to in-frame clones, with some not included. The sample includes about 130,000 clones, over 85% seen only once; the top ten take about 5.5%. Sequences were obtained from blood. These TCRs come from a man aged 18 to 29 in good health.

V is TRBV7-3 and J is TRBJ2-1; D remains ambiguous. V lost 2 bases, J lost 5 bases, and 7 bases lay in between. The CDR3 covers 13 residues. The germline V gene has CDR1 SGHTA and CDR2 FQGTGA. Written as DNA, the CDR3 is TGTGCCAGCAGCTTAGGTGCGAACAATGAGCAGTTCTTC. Protein: CASSLGANNEQFF.

The rearrangement links TRBV27 to TRBJ1-6; TRBD1 matches at 8 bases. Germline V CDR1 and CDR2: MNHEY, SMNVEV (reference sequence). This CDR3 comprises 17 residues. The ends lost 5 bases at V and 7 bases at J; junction bases unmatched: 13. CDR3 in DNA: TGTGCCAGCAGTAGAAGGGACAGGTCCTTCGGCAATTCACCCCTCCACTTT. Residues: CASSRRDRSFGNSPLHF.

The genes are TRBV6-5 and TRBJ1-1; possibly TRBD1 for D (6 bases). V was clipped by 6 bases and J by 9 bases, with 14 bases between them. Germline V gene data show CDR1 as MNHEY and CDR2 as SVGAGI. CDR3 size: 12 residues. The CDR3 spells CASSDTGSQAFF. In DNA form, the CDR3 reads TGTGCCAGCAGCGACACAGGGTCTCAAGCTTTCTTT.

The sample holds a few counts of this clone. In DNA form, the CDR3 reads TGCGCCAGCAGCCACCCCGCGGTTAGGTCTGAAGCTTTCTTT. This encodes CASSHPAVRSEAFF. The gene calls are TRBV4-1 and TRBJ1-1; D gene uncertain. Germline CDR1 MGHRA, CDR2 YSYEKL. Trimming shortened V by 3 bases and J by 6 bases, and 14 bases separated the two germline ends. The CDR3 is 14 amino acids.

The chain recombines TRBV6-5 with TRBJ1-2, with D hard to call. Looked up from germline, CDR1 is MNHEY and CDR2 is SVGAGI. Trimming removed 6 bases at V and 5 bases at J, with 16 bases between. This CDR3 has 14 residues. The CDR3 loop reads CASRRTDGSYGYTF. DNA for the CDR3: TGTGCCAGCAGGCGGACGGACGGGTCGTATGGCTACACCTTC.

The genes are TRBV30 and TRBJ1-1; D may be TRBD1 (6 bases). The CDR3 has 12 amino acids. Germline V CDR1 and CDR2: GTSNPN, SVGIG (reference sequence). Trimming removed 4 bases at V and 11 bases at J, with 17 bases between. The CDR3 bases are TGTGCCTGGACGCCCGGGCGGGGGGCGGCTTTCTTT. Translation: CAWTPGRGAAFF.

This clone was observed once. V gene TRBV6-6 combines with J gene TRBJ1-2, with D perhaps TRBD1 (6 bases). Germline values: CDR1 MNHNY, CDR2 SVGAGI (reference sequence). V gave up 3 bases and J gave up 4 bases, with 18 bases separating them. This CDR3 contains 16 residues. CDR3 bases: TGTGCCAGCAGTTATATGGCAGCTGGGGGCCTCTATGGCTACACCTTC. Translated: CASSYMAAGGLYGYTF.

The chain has TRBV7-9 and TRBJ1-2; 12 positions match TRBD1. Per germline, CDR1 SEHNR and CDR2 FQNEAQ (reference sequence). This CDR3 comprises 16 residues. The V segment lost 4 bases and the J segment 6 bases; nucleotides outside the gene matches: 9. The CDR3 is CASSSRWGQGANGYTF. The CDR3 DNA follows: TGTGCCAGCAGCTCTAGGTGGGGACAGGGGGCTAATGGCTACACCTTC.

The sample holds one count of this clone. The chain employs TRBV5-1 and TRBJ2-7; the match to TRBD2 covers 8 bases. With V trimmed by 0 bases and J by 4 bases, 9 bases remained unmatched. Looked up from germline, CDR1 is SGHRS and CDR2 is YFSETQ. The CDR3 has 16 residues. The CDR3 DNA reads TGCGCCAGCAGCTTGGGAGTGGGACTAGTTGGGTACGAGCAGTACTTC. Protein sequence: CASSLGVGLVGYEQYF.

V usage is TRBV29-1 and J usage is TRBJ2-5; unclear D gene. Trimming cost V 0 bases and J 2 bases, with 10 bases left between them. Germline CDR1 reads SQVTM; CDR2 reads ANQGSEA. CDR3 length: 14 amino acids. The CDR3 region is CSVEEPASQETQYF. CDR3 DNA sequence: TGCAGCGTTGAAGAGCCGGCATCACAAGAGACCCAGTACTTC.

The chain carries TRBV12-3 or TRBV12-4 and TRBJ2-7; the D is unclear. The CDR3 covers 13 residues. V was trimmed by 4 bases and J by 2 bases, leaving 9 bases between them. CDR3 nucleotides: TGTGCCAGCAGTTCAATGACCCCCTACGAGCAGTACTTC. It specifies CASSSMTPYEQYF.

The chain links TRBV7-2 to TRBJ2-7; 9 bases fit TRBD2. Germline CDR1 reads SGHTA; CDR2 reads FQGNSA. This CDR3 is 15 amino acids long. Losses at the gene ends were 3 bases for V and 2 bases for J; bases not matched to a gene: 5. The CDR3 nucleotides are TGTGCCAGCAGCTTGGGCGGGGGGGCCACCTACGAGCAGTACTTC. This gives the protein CASSLGGGATYEQYF.

The rearrangement uses TRBV28 and TRBJ1-2, with D possibly being TRBD1 (5 bases). CDR3 length: 15 residues. Between the trimmed V and J ends, which lost 8 bases and 4 bases, there was a span of 20 bases. Germline CDR1 and CDR2: MDHEN and SYDVKM. The chain's CDR3 is CASSRHHQGLYGYTF. In DNA, the CDR3 is TGTGCCAGCTCGAGACATCACCAGGGACTCTATGGCTACACCTTC.

Comment on this clone: The sample carries other DNA sequences with the same CDR3. V gene TRBV28 combines with J gene TRBJ2-3; 12 nucleotides match TRBD2. This CDR3 region has 15 residues. Trimming took 6 bases from V and 6 from J; bases not matched to a gene: 7. From germline, CDR1 is MDHEN and CDR2 SYDVKM. The CDR3: CASSRTSGAPDTQYF. The CDR3 DNA is TGTGCCAGCAGCCGGACTAGCGGGGCACCGGATACGCAGTATTTT.